The clone carrying this T cell receptor beta chain showed up just once. Its antigen remains unidentified. Total RNA, at least 5.5 micrograms per sample, was extracted from PBMCs. V lost 3 bases to trimming and J lost 11 bases, with 13 bases between them. CDR1 and CDR2 (germline): LGHNT, FRNRAP. This CDR3 contains 12 residues. The data stem from a study of blood T cells in healthy people across ages. Through a sample-barcoded 5' primer and a J-beta primer mix, a second PCR was run for 7 to 11 cycles. Tagging of each cDNA molecule was performed by a template-switch adaptor with 12 random nucleotides. TCRdb itself ran the 5' RACE reads through MiXCR, one entry per CDR3 protein. The sample carries hundreds of thousands of distinct CDR3 sequences, 35% to 50% recorded once. Overall study findings and caveats: Older age coincided with a roughly linear decline in TCR beta diversity per million T cells. Because donor CMV status was unknown, expanded clonotype changes were possibly confounded.

Specimen: blood. V gene TRBV12-5 combines with J gene TRBJ2-5; weak D call: TRBD1 (6 bases). The receptor comes from an older man in good health. The CDR3 DNA reads TGTGCTAGTGGTTTACAGGGTTTAAAGCAGTACTTC. Its protein product is CASGLQGLKQYF.